Each of the 2 T cell receptor beta chains below was sequenced from the same sample in a study of T cell changes during pregnancy in multiple sclerosis. Repertoires were generated with immunoSEQ multiplex PCR, while TCRdb's copy carries only in-frame clones and drops some. The sample records roughly 89,000 clones, around 93% being singletons. The starting material was peripheral blood, obtained in the third trimester of pregnancy. These receptor sequences come from a female donor with multiple sclerosis, enrolled in a pregnancy study.

This clone was seen a single time. V and J are TRBV10-3 and TRBJ1-5, with TRBD1 as a possible D gene (5 bases). V dropped 8 bases and J dropped 0 bases, with 32 bases sitting between them. The CDR3 totals 21 residues. The germline V gene encodes CDR1 ENHRY and CDR2 SYGVKD. CDR3 loop: CAIHLAGPDFNRNHSNQPQHF. The CDR3, as DNA: TGTGCCATCCATTTAGCGGGTCCCGATTTTAACAGGAATCATAGCAATCAGCCCCAGCATTTT.

The chain couples TRBV11-1 to TRBJ2-5; 8 positions agree with TRBD2. V trimming: 3 bases; J trimming: 4 bases; junction bases outside the gene matches: 13. Per germline, CDR1 SGHAT and CDR2 FQDESV (reference sequence). This CDR3 spans 17 amino acids. CDR3 nucleotides: TGTGCCAGCAGCTTGGGCGACCTGGGTAGCGGGATAGAGACCCAGTACTTC. Its protein is CASSLGDLGSGIETQYF. The variable domain in full, with the rest retrieved from reference TRBV11-1 and TRBJ2-5, is EAEVAQSPRYKITEKSQAVAFWCDPISGHATLYWYRQILGQGPELLVQFQDESVVDDSQLPKDRFSAERLKGVDSTLKIQPAELGDSAMYLCASSLGDLGSGIETQYFGPGTRLLVL.